These 17 T cell receptor beta chains were sequenced from one sample in a study of blood T cell repertoires in COVID-19. Here immunoSEQ multiplex PCR was the method, and the copy in TCRdb shows in-frame clones only, minus some. The sample lists under 20,000 clones; nearly 90% were seen once. Sequencing was done on a sample of peripheral blood. The receptors shown here come from a human donor in a cohort sampled during active COVID-19.

The rearrangement joins TRBV10-3 to TRBJ2-3; the D gene is possibly TRBD1 (6 bases). From germline, CDR1 is ENHRY and CDR2 SYGVKD. This CDR3 has 15 amino acids. V lost 6 bases to trimming and J lost 2 bases, with 15 bases between them. The CDR3 nucleotides read TGTGCCATCAGATCCGGGACACAGAACACAGATACGCAGTATTTT. This sequence encodes CAIRSGTQNTDTQYF.

The chain joins TRBV5-1 to TRBJ2-1; tentative D call: TRBD2 (6 bases). The length of the CDR3 is 15 residues. Germline V gives CDR1 SGHRS, CDR2 YFSETQ. Trimming left V 0 bases short and J 5 bases short, with 12 bases between. The CDR3 loop is CASSLGVAAHNEQFF. The CDR3 nucleotides are TGCGCCAGCAGCTTGGGGGTAGCGGCTCACAATGAGCAGTTCTTC.

The chain couples TRBV23-1 to TRBJ1-1; a possible D gene is TRBD1 (5 bases). TRBV23-1 is known as an ORF, though its function is uncertain. The CDR3 runs to 13 residues. V was shortened by 9 bases and J by 5 bases, with 16 bases between the two germline ends. The CDR3 DNA reads as TGCGCCAGACAGTGGAGGGGTCGGACTGAAGCTTTCTTT. This translates into CARQWRGRTEAFF.

The CDR3 sequence is CASSDPGSAEPQHF. In DNA form, the CDR3 reads TGTGCCAGCAGTGACCCAGGGTCGGCCGAGCCCCAGCATTTT. The chain employs TRBV6-1 and TRBJ1-5, with D perhaps matching TRBD1 (5 bases). Germline V lookup: CDR1 MNHNS, CDR2 SASEGT. This CDR3 contains 14 residues. The V end was cut by 3 bases, the J end by 8 bases, with 14 bases between.

The chain carries TRBV25-1 and TRBJ1-3; 9 bases align to TRBD1. V dropped 3 bases and J dropped 4; count of bases not matched to a gene: 4. The CDR3 totals 15 residues. The germline gives CDR1 MGHDK, CDR2 SYGVNS. CDR3 residues: CASSEPDRGGNTIYF. In nucleotides, the CDR3 is TGTGCCAGCAGTGAGCCGGACAGGGGAGGAAACACCATATATTTT.

The chain's CDR3 is CASSLGPSPPFGYTF. DNA for the CDR3: TGTGCCAGCAGCTTAGGGCCCTCGCCCCCCTTTGGCTACACCTTC. The V call is TRBV7-9, the J call TRBJ1-2; D uncertain. V lost 1 base, J lost 7 bases, and 16 bases lay in between. Germline V lookup: CDR1 SEHNR, CDR2 FQNEAQ (reference sequence). The length of the CDR3 is 15 residues.

The V gene is TRBV6-1, the J gene TRBJ2-6, with a possible D match to TRBD1 (5 bases). V lost 1 base, J lost 4 bases, and 8 bases lay in between. This CDR3 region has 15 residues. Germline CDR1 reads MNHNS; CDR2 reads SASEGT. The CDR3 DNA reads as TGTGCCAGCAGTGAAGGGGGCGCCGGGGCCAACGTCCTGACTTTC. Its translation: CASSEGGAGANVLTF.

This sequence joins TRBV7-2 and TRBJ2-7; TRBD2 matches at 11 bases. Germline loops: CDR1 SGHTA, CDR2 FQGNSA. CDR3 length: 15 residues. The junction had 4 bases not matched to a gene; V was cut back by 6 bases and J by 0 bases. This chain's CDR3 is CASSLTSGSSYEQYF. The CDR3 nucleotides are TGTGCCAGCAGTCTTACTAGCGGGAGCTCCTACGAGCAGTACTTC.

DNA for the CDR3: TGTGCCAGTAGTCGCAGACAGGGGAACACTGAAGCTTTCTTT. Translated: CASSRRQGNTEAFF. The chain has TRBV19 and TRBJ1-1; 7 nucleotides line up with TRBD1. V was clipped by 5 bases and J by 1 base; unmatched bases: 4. The CDR3 has 14 residues. Germline assignment: CDR1 LNHDA and CDR2 SQIVND (reference sequence).

V is TRBV5-1 and J is TRBJ2-7; 8 bases fit TRBD2. Per the germline V gene, CDR1 is SGHRS and CDR2 is YFSETQ. The V and J ends lost 0 bases and 2 bases, in that order; junction bases with no gene match: 13. The length of the CDR3 is 18 residues. DNA of the CDR3: TGCGCCAGCAGCTTGGGACAATTGAATAGCGGGGAAGCCTACGAGCAGTACTTC. It yields the protein CASSLGQLNSGEAYEQYF.

The genes are TRBV5-4 and TRBJ2-3; 7 nucleotides align to TRBD2. The J segment lost 0 bases and the V segment lost 4 bases, leaving 8 bases of the junction unmatched. Germline values: CDR1 SGHNT, CDR2 YYREEE (reference sequence). The CDR3 has 16 residues. The CDR3 nucleotides read TGTGCCAGCAGCCGGAGCGGGACGACTAGCACAGATACGCAGTATTTT. Translation gives CASSRSGTTSTDTQYF.

The V gene is TRBV27, the J gene TRBJ2-1, with D perhaps TRBD2 (6 bases). This CDR3 region has 15 residues. Looked up from germline, CDR1 is MNHEY and CDR2 is SMNVEV (reference sequence). The V end lost 2 bases, the J end lost 3 bases, and 11 bases lay between the germline ends. The CDR3: CASSLTAGHYNEQFF. CDR3 coding DNA: TGTGCCAGCAGTTTAACAGCGGGCCACTACAATGAGCAGTTCTTC.

This clone was recorded once. J is TRBJ2-1 and V is TRBV3-1 (or the pseudogene TRBV3-2); TRBD1 might be the D (6 bases). V lost 0 bases, J lost 0 bases, and 9 bases lay in between. The germline V gene has CDR1 LGHDT and CDR2 YNNKEL (reference sequence). The CDR3 extends over 16 amino acids. CDR3 nucleotide sequence: TGTGCCAGCAGCCAAGATGGGGGCCTCTCCTACAATGAGCAGTTCTTC. It specifies CASSQDGGLSYNEQFF.

The chain has TRBV30 and TRBJ1-2, with D unclear. The ends were cut back, 0 bases at V and 7 bases at J, with 9 bases in the middle. Germline loops: CDR1 GTSNPN, CDR2 SVGIG (reference sequence). This CDR3 is 12 amino acids long. In DNA form, the CDR3 reads TGTGCCTGGAGTGTATCCCGGAGTGGCTACACCTTC. This sequence encodes CAWSVSRSGYTF.

The rearrangement joins TRBV5-4 to TRBJ1-2; the match to TRBD1 covers 8 bases. The CDR3 consists of 13 residues. Germline trimming cut 4 bases from V and 3 bases from J; bases unmatched to any gene: 2. CDR1 is SGHNT, CDR2 YYREEE, per germline (reference sequence). The chain's CDR3 is CASSMTGDYGYTF. The CDR3 DNA sequence: TGTGCCAGCAGCATGACAGGGGACTATGGCTACACCTTC.

The chain uses TRBV10-3 and TRBJ2-4; D uncertain. Per germline, CDR1 ENHRY and CDR2 SYGVKD. The germline V and J ends were trimmed by 2 bases and 5 bases, with 4 bases remaining between them. The CDR3 spans 12 residues. The CDR3 nucleotides read TGTGCCATCAGTGAGACAGAAAACATTCAGTACTTC. It codes for CAISETENIQYF.

The V call is TRBV5-4, the J call TRBJ1-1; perhaps TRBD1 as D (6 bases). V dropped 4 bases and J dropped 1 base, with 14 bases sitting between them. The length of the CDR3 is 15 residues. Germline V gene lookup returns CDR1 SGHNT and CDR2 YYREEE (reference sequence). The CDR3 sequence is CASSPPLGGNTEAFF. CDR3 bases: TGTGCCAGCAGCCCACCCTTAGGGGGGAACACTGAAGCTTTCTTT.